Each of the 3 T cell receptor beta chains below was sequenced from the same sample in a study of stem cell transplantation in POMP-related autoinflammatory disease. Clones were sequenced by immunoSEQ multiplex PCR, and TCRdb holds only the in-frame ones, with some missing. Of some 65,000 clones in the sample, roughly 88% were seen once. This material consisted of CD4+ T cells from PBMCs, taken after stem cell transplantation. The receptors originated from a human patient with POMP-related autoinflammation and immune dysregulation (PRAID). T cells may partly derive from the graft donor.

V is TRBV28 and J is TRBJ2-3; 13 bases line up with TRBD2. Unmatched junction bases numbered 10, after V lost 6 bases and J lost 1 base. The germline V gene has CDR1 MDHEN and CDR2 SYDVKM. The CDR3 is 18 residues long. The CDR3 loop reads CASSTWTSGRGGTDTQYF. In nucleotides, the CDR3 is TGTGCCAGCAGCACATGGACTAGCGGGAGAGGGGGCACAGATACGCAGTATTTT.

This clone was found once. The V gene is TRBV5-5, the J gene TRBJ1-4; 9 bases align to TRBD1. J gave up 7 bases and V 4 bases, and 8 bases lay outside the gene matches. Germline V CDR1 and CDR2: SGHKS, YYEKEE (reference sequence). The CDR3 runs to 15 residues. CDR3 nucleotides: TGTGCCAGCAGCCCCGGGACAGGGAGGAGTGAAAAACTGTTTTTT. It is translated as CASSPGTGRSEKLFF.

The chain employs TRBV18 and TRBJ1-1; D unresolved. This CDR3 region has 16 residues. V was clipped by 2 bases and J by 3 bases, with 16 bases between them. Germline assignment: CDR1 KGHSH and CDR2 LQKENI. The CDR3 sequence is CASSPSTSRLDTEAFF. The CDR3 DNA is TGTGCCAGCTCACCAAGCACATCTCGGCTGGACACTGAAGCTTTCTTT.